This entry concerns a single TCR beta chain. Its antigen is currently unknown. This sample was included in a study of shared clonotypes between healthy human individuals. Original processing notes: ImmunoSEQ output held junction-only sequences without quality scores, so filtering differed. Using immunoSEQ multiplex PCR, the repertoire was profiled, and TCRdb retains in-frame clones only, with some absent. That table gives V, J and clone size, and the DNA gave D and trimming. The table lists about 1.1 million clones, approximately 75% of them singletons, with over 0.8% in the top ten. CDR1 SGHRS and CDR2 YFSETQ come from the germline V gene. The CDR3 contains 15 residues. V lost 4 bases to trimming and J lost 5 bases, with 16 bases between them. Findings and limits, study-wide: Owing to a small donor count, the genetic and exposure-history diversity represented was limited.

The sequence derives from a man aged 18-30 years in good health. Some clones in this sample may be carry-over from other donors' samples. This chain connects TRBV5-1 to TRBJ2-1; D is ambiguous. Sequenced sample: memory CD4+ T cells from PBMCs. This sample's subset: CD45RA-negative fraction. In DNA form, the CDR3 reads TGCGCCAGCAGCCCGTTATTATCCGGTAACAATGAGCAGTTCTTC. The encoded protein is CASSPLLSGNNEQFF.